This T cell receptor beta chain is drawn from a study of somatic mutations in cytotoxic T cells in rheumatoid arthritis. Assay: immunoSEQ multiplex PCR; the TCRdb copy retains only in-frame clones and omits some. The repertoire consists of some 30,000 clones, with around 84% occurring once and the leading ten covering approximately 9.4%. Study-level findings and limits: The antigen targets of the expanded CD8+ clones lacked identification.

With respect to this clone: What it binds is not known.

V lost 1 base to trimming and J lost 4 bases; unmatched junction nucleotides: 6. CDR1 and CDR2 (germline): LNHDA, SQIVND (reference sequence). The length of the CDR3 is 17 residues. The TCR was taken from an adult with rheumatoid arthritis. This chain joins TRBV19 and TRBJ2-1; 11 bases match TRBD2. The sample consisted of CD8+ T cells sorted from blood. The chain's CDR3 is CASSIATGLAEYNEQFF. For the CDR3, the DNA is TGTGCCAGTAGTATAGCCACGGGACTAGCGGAATACAATGAGCAGTTCTTC.